This is a list of T cell receptor beta chains from one sample in a study of shared clonotypes between healthy human individuals. Measured with immunoSEQ multiplex PCR; TCRdb has only the in-frame clones, and not every one. The sample consists of 2.5 million or so clones, roughly 92% of them appearing once. Material: naive CD4+ T cells sorted from blood. All receptors come from a man between 18 and 35 years old in good health. The CDR3 runs from the conserved cysteine through the conserved F or W. Fields, in order: J gene, D gene, V gene, clone size, CDR3 DNA, CDR3 protein. The D gene is left open where the match is weak. Size tells how often a clone was seen (once, few, many) or the class of an expanded clone, and some rows leave it out.

J: TRBJ1-1
D: TRBD1
V: TRBV4-3
size: -
DNA: TGCGCCAGCAGCCAAGAAACAGGGGGCCGGACTGAAGCTTTCTTT
CDR3: CASSQETGGRTEAFF

J: TRBJ1-1
D: -
V: TRBV6-1
size: -
DNA: TGTGCCAGCAGGGGGTTTCAGCAGAACACTGAAGCTTTCTTT
CDR3: CASRGFQQNTEAFF

J: TRBJ1-6
D: TRBD1
V: TRBV10-2
size: -
DNA: TGCGCCAGCAGTCCGGGACAGGGTAATTCACCCCTCCACTTT
CDR3: CASSPGQGNSPLHF

J: TRBJ1-2
D: TRBD1
V: TRBV6-1
size: -
DNA: TGTGCCAGCAGTGGACGGACAGGCTATGGCTACACCTTC
CDR3: CASSGRTGYGYTF

J: TRBJ2-5
D: TRBD2
V: TRBV2
size: -
DNA: TGTGCCAGCAGCGGACTAGCTCAAGAGACCCAGTACTTC
CDR3: CASSGLAQETQYF

J: TRBJ1-1
D: -
V: TRBV28
size: -
DNA: TGTGCCAGCAGTTTTAGGCCCGGAGGCACTGAAGCTTTCTTT
CDR3: CASSFRPGGTEAFF

J: TRBJ2-7
D: TRBD2
V: TRBV7-9
size: -
DNA: TGTGCCAGCAGCTTAGGTGCTAGCGGGAGGCCAACCTACGAGCAGTACTTC
CDR3: CASSLGASGRPTYEQYF

J: TRBJ2-1
D: TRBD1
V: TRBV30
size: -
DNA: TGTGCCTGGAGTGGGGGGACAGGCAGCAATGAGCAGTTCTTC
CDR3: CAWSGGTGSNEQFF

J: TRBJ2-1
D: TRBD2
V: TRBV13
size: -
DNA: TGTGCCAGCAGCTTAGGCCCGCCTAGCGGGTCCTCCTACAATGAGCAGTTCTTC
CDR3: CASSLGPPSGSSYNEQFF

J: TRBJ1-4
D: TRBD1
V: TRBV4-3
size: -
DNA: TGCGCCAGCAGCCAAGCATCCGGGACAGGGGGACTGTTTTTT
CDR3: CASSQASGTGGLFF

J: TRBJ1-2
D: -
V: TRBV5-1
size: -
DNA: TGCGCCAGCAGCGTTGGGCCCGAGAACTATGGCTACACCTTC
CDR3: CASSVGPENYGYTF

J: TRBJ2-7
D: -
V: TRBV12-5
size: -
DNA: TGTGCTAGTGGAGGGGGACTCCTGAGCTCCTACGAGCAGTACTTC
CDR3: CASGGGLLSSYEQYF

J: TRBJ2-1
D: -
V: TRBV28
size: -
DNA: TGTGCCAGCACCGCACTAGGGACCGCCTCCTACAATGAGCAGTTCTTC
CDR3: CASTALGTASYNEQFF

J: TRBJ2-3
D: TRBD2
V: TRBV7-8
size: -
DNA: TGTGCCAGCAGCTTAGTAGCGGGAGTCGCAGATACGCAGTATTTT
CDR3: CASSLVAGVADTQYF

J: TRBJ1-5
D: -
V: TRBV18
size: -
DNA: TGTGCCAGCTCTGACTCTTTCAATCAGCCCCAGCATTTT
CDR3: CASSDSFNQPQHF

J: TRBJ2-3
D: -
V: TRBV4-1
size: -
DNA: TGCGCCAGCAGCCCCGGGCCCGTGCGGGATACGCAGTATTTT
CDR3: CASSPGPVRDTQYF

J: TRBJ2-7
D: -
V: TRBV2
size: once
DNA: TGTGCCAGCAATCTACAGGGAGGCGAGCAGTACTTC
CDR3: CASNLQGGEQYF

J: TRBJ1-2
D: -
V: TRBV19
size: -
DNA: TGTGCCAGTAGTACACCACAGGGTTCTTATGGCTACACCTTC
CDR3: CASSTPQGSYGYTF

J: TRBJ2-4
D: TRBD2
V: TRBV4-2
size: -
DNA: TGTGCCAGCAGCCAAGATGGGACTAGCGGGGGGCTAGCCAAAAACATTCAGTACTTC
CDR3: CASSQDGTSGGLAKNIQYF

J: TRBJ1-6
D: -
V: TRBV30
size: -
DNA: TGTGCCTGGAACCCCGGCAGTTATAATTCACCCCTCCACTTT
CDR3: CAWNPGSYNSPLHF

J: TRBJ1-4
D: -
V: TRBV2
size: once
DNA: TGTGCCAGCAGCAGCAGGCTAGCGTCCGAAAAACTGTTTTTT
CDR3: CASSSRLASEKLFF

J: TRBJ2-7
D: -
V: TRBV2
size: -
DNA: TGTGCCAGCAGTGAATCCCAGGACAACTACGAGCAGTACTTC
CDR3: CASSESQDNYEQYF

J: TRBJ2-2
D: -
V: TRBV19
size: -
DNA: TGTGCCAGTATGAGGCAGAACACCGGGGAGCTGTTTTTT
CDR3: CASMRQNTGELFF

J: TRBJ2-3
D: TRBD1
V: TRBV11-3
size: -
DNA: TGTGCCAGCAGCTCACAGGGGGATACGCAGTATTTT
CDR3: CASSSQGDTQYF

J: TRBJ1-2
D: -
V: TRBV5-1
size: -
DNA: TGCGCCAGCAGCCCGGAGGGGATTAACTATGGCTACACCTTC
CDR3: CASSPEGINYGYTF

J: TRBJ1-5
D: -
V: TRBV19
size: -
DNA: TGTGCCAGTAGTACCCCTCGAACGGGCAATCAGCCCCAGCATTTT
CDR3: CASSTPRTGNQPQHF

J: TRBJ2-1
D: -
V: TRBV7-9
size: -
DNA: TGTGCCAGCAGCACTCGACATAATGAGCAGTTCTTC
CDR3: CASSTRHNEQFF

J: TRBJ2-1
D: -
V: TRBV7-2
size: -
DNA: TGTGCCAGCAGCTCAAGGGGTAGCGGCTCTTACGGTGAGCAGTTCTTC
CDR3: CASSSRGSGSYGEQFF

J: TRBJ1-4
D: -
V: TRBV5-1
size: -
DNA: TGCGCCAGCAGCTTAGGTACAGCTCTTGGTAATGAAAAACTGTTTTTT
CDR3: CASSLGTALGNEKLFF

J: TRBJ1-1
D: -
V: TRBV6-5
size: -
DNA: TGTGCCAGCCGCCCGTTGACCCCGGCCACTGAAGCTTTCTTT
CDR3: CASRPLTPATEAFF

J: TRBJ1-1
D: TRBD1
V: TRBV5-1
size: -
DNA: TGCGCCAGCAGCCCAGGGACAGGGGAAGGCACTGAAGCTTTCTTT
CDR3: CASSPGTGEGTEAFF

J: TRBJ1-2
D: -
V: TRBV10-3
size: -
DNA: TGTGCCATCAGTGAGTCGTATGCGGGGGGCTACACCTTC
CDR3: CAISESYAGGYTF

J: TRBJ2-1
D: -
V: TRBV19
size: -
DNA: TGTGCCAGTAGTACTGGACACAGCCGCAATGAGCAGTTCTTC
CDR3: CASSTGHSRNEQFF

J: TRBJ1-6
D: -
V: TRBV6-5
size: -
DNA: TGTGCCAGCAGTTCGGACAGCTCCTATAATTCACCCCTCCACTTT
CDR3: CASSSDSSYNSPLHF

J: TRBJ2-1
D: TRBD2
V: TRBV2
size: once
DNA: TGTGCCAGCAGTGGAGGACTAGCGGGAGAGAATTCCTACAATGAGCAGTTCTTC
CDR3: CASSGGLAGENSYNEQFF

J: TRBJ2-3
D: TRBD2
V: TRBV5-6
size: -
DNA: TGTGCCAGCAGCTTGGTTACTAGCGGGGAAGGTACCCATACGCAGTATTTT
CDR3: CASSLVTSGEGTHTQYF